Below are 31 T cell receptor beta chains sequenced from a single sample in a study of cytomegalovirus exposure and HLA in healthy donors. Primers included in the PCR were 60 Vbeta and 13 Jbeta primers. Assay used: immunoSEQ multiplex PCR; TCRdb lists only in-frame clones, some missing. This table has approximately 32,000 clones, approximately 82% appearing once. The sequencing sample was made of PBMCs. These receptors all stem from a woman aged 18-30 years in good health and CMV-seronegative.

This clone was observed a handful of times. The rearrangement joins TRBV19 to TRBJ2-7, with 10 positions matching TRBD1. CDR1 and CDR2 (germline): LNHDA, SQIVND (reference sequence). V gave up 9 bases and J gave up 5 bases; unmatched junction bases: 10. The CDR3 runs to 14 residues. CDR3 residues: CASAKGQGFNEQYF. CDR3 coding DNA: TGTGCCAGCGCCAAGGGACAGGGGTTCAACGAGCAGTACTTC.

As concerns this clone: An end of the junction differs from the germline gene, which may be a read error. The V call is TRBV7-9, the J call TRBJ2-2; 16 positions match TRBD2. Germline-derived CDR1 and CDR2 are SEHNR and FQNEAQ (reference sequence). There are 16 residues in the CDR3. In DNA form, the CDR3 reads TGTTCCAGCAGATCGGGACTAGCGGGAGGGACCGGGGAGCTGTTTTTT. It is translated as CSSRSGLAGGTGELFF.

The chain has TRBV28 and TRBJ1-2; 11 bases agree with TRBD1. Germline loops: CDR1 MDHEN, CDR2 SYDVKM. V trimming: 6 bases; J trimming: 6 bases; junction bases outside the gene matches: 9. This CDR3 spans 15 amino acids. The CDR3 DNA sequence: TGTGCCAGCAGCCTCTTTCAGGACAGGGGGCATGGCTACACCTTC. Amino acids: CASSLFQDRGHGYTF.

The chain uses TRBV27 and TRBJ2-1, with 13 bases aligning to TRBD2. This CDR3 is 15 amino acids long. Unmatched junction bases numbered 7, after V lost 5 bases and J lost 9 bases. Germline V gene sequence: CDR1 MNHEY, CDR2 SMNVEV (reference sequence). The CDR3 sequence: CASSPTSGRASEQFF. The CDR3, as DNA: TGTGCCAGCAGTCCTACTAGCGGGAGGGCTAGTGAGCAGTTCTTC.

This chain links TRBV6-1 with TRBJ1-5; D might be TRBD1 (5 bases). Trimming removed 4 bases at V and 0 bases at J, with 16 bases between. The CDR3 has 17 residues. Germline V gene data show CDR1 as MNHNS and CDR2 as SASEGT. CDR3 residues: CASSGGSVGNSNQPQHF. In nucleotides, the CDR3 is TGTGCCAGCAGTGGGGGCTCGGTGGGGAATAGCAATCAGCCCCAGCATTTT.

The chain uses TRBV7-2 and TRBJ2-5, with D tentatively TRBD2 (7 bases). CDR3 length: 13 residues. Germline lookup yields CDR1 SGHTA and CDR2 FQGNSA. Trimming took 2 bases from V and 8 from J, leaving 12 bases between them. The CDR3 nucleotides are TGTGCCAGCAGCTTAAAAGGGGGGGATACCCAGTACTTC. It specifies CASSLKGGDTQYF.

V usage is TRBV29-1 and J usage is TRBJ2-7; no definite D call. Germline values: CDR1 SQVTM, CDR2 ANQGSEA. The CDR3 is 11 amino acids. Trimming took 3 bases from V and 2 from J, leaving 5 bases between them. DNA of the CDR3: TGCAGCGTTGAGCAGACCTACGAGCAGTACTTC. This gives the protein CSVEQTYEQYF.

This clone was recorded once. This chain connects TRBV19 to TRBJ2-7; 10 positions match TRBD1. J gave up 5 bases and V 4 bases, and 5 bases lay outside the gene matches. This CDR3 region has 14 residues. CDR1 and CDR2 from the germline V gene are LNHDA and SQIVND (reference sequence). CDR3 sequence (DNA): TGTGCCAGTAGTACCCGGGACAGGGGCCACGAGCAGTACTTC. Translated: CASSTRDRGHEQYF.

This clone was observed a handful of times. The chain couples TRBV7-9 to TRBJ1-1; TRBD1 agrees at 8 bases. J lost 3 bases, V lost 6 bases, and 6 bases had no gene match. This CDR3 contains 14 residues. CDR1 SEHNR and CDR2 FQNEAQ come from the germline V gene (reference sequence). The CDR3 bases are TGTGCCAGCAGACTTGGGGACAGGTACACTGAAGCTTTCTTT. Encoded protein: CASRLGDRYTEAFF.

The genes are TRBV19 and TRBJ1-1; D may be TRBD1 (5 bases). Trimming left V 7 bases short and J 1 base short, with 10 bases between. Germline CDR1 is LNHDA and CDR2 is SQIVND (reference sequence). CDR3 length: 13 residues. The CDR3 sequence: CASIHRTNTEAFF. CDR3 sequence (DNA): TGTGCCAGTATTCACAGGACGAACACTGAAGCTTTCTTT.

This clone was found once. The V call is TRBV7-9, the J call TRBJ1-2; tentative D call: TRBD1 (5 bases). This CDR3 spans 12 amino acids. V gave up 4 bases and J gave up 7 bases, with 10 bases separating them. Germline V gene lookup returns CDR1 SEHNR and CDR2 FQNEAQ (reference sequence). This CDR3 reads CASSSGSFGYTF. CDR3 bases: TGTGCCAGCAGCTCAGGGTCCTTTGGCTACACCTTC.

The rearrangement uses TRBV19 and TRBJ1-2; 7 bases align to TRBD1. Germline V gene data show CDR1 as LNHDA and CDR2 as SQIVND (reference sequence). J lost 5 bases, V lost 0 bases, and 6 bases had no gene match. The CDR3 has 15 residues. For the CDR3, the DNA is TGTGCCAGTAGTATAGATCGTGGGACAGCATATGGCTACACCTTC. Protein product: CASSIDRGTAYGYTF. Complete variable domain (other parts from reference TRBV19 and TRBJ1-2): DGGITQSPKYLFRKEGQNVTLSCEQNLNHDAMYWYRQDPGQGLRLIYYSQIVNDFQKGDIAEGYSVSREKKESFPLTVTSAQKNPTAFYLCASSIDRGTAYGYTFGSGTRLTVV.

The chain carries TRBV5-1 and TRBJ2-1; 8 nucleotides align to TRBD2. The CDR3 length is 14 residues. Germline CDR1 SGHRS, CDR2 YFSETQ. V lost 3 bases and J lost 7; bases outside the gene matches: 6. The CDR3 nucleotides are TGCGCCAGCAGCTCCCCGGGAGGGTGGAATGAGCAGTTCTTC. This translates into CASSSPGGWNEQFF. The full variable domain, completed using reference TRBV5-1 and TRBJ2-1, is KAGVTQTPRYLIKTRGQQVTLSCSPISGHRSVSWYQQTPGQGLQFLFEYFSETQRNKGNFPGRFSGRQFSNSRSEMNVSTLELGDSALYLCASSSPGGWNEQFFGPGTRLTVL.

The chain employs TRBV7-9 and TRBJ2-7, with 7 positions matching TRBD1. V lost 0 bases to trimming and J lost 3 bases; unmatched junction nucleotides: 8. Looked up from germline, CDR1 is SEHNR and CDR2 is FQNEAQ (reference sequence). This CDR3 region has 16 residues. CDR3 nucleotides: TGTGCCAGCAGCTTAGCCTTCGGGACAGATTACTACGAGCAGTACTTC. This translates into CASSLAFGTDYYEQYF.

J is TRBJ2-6 and V is TRBV4-3; D perhaps matches TRBD2 (6 bases). In germline, CDR1 is LGHNA, CDR2 YSLEER. The V gene lost 0 bases and the J gene lost 0 bases, with 9 bases spanning the gap. The CDR3 runs to 17 residues. This CDR3 reads CASSQDPGVSGANVLTF. CDR3 DNA: TGCGCCAGCAGCCAAGACCCGGGGGTCTCTGGGGCCAACGTCCTGACTTTC.

This chain joins TRBV18 and TRBJ2-1; D remains ambiguous. The CDR3 runs 12 residues. Trimming took 3 bases from V and 9 from J, leaving 9 bases between them. From germline, CDR1 is KGHSH and CDR2 LQKENI. The CDR3: CASSPNSGEQFF. Written as DNA, the CDR3 is TGTGCCAGCTCACCTAATTCCGGTGAGCAGTTCTTC.

V is TRBV13 and J is TRBJ2-4; D possibly corresponds to TRBD2 (6 bases). Germline V gene lookup returns CDR1 PRHDT and CDR2 FYEKMQ (reference sequence). The CDR3 consists of 13 residues. V was shortened by 4 bases and J by 8 bases, with 12 bases between the two germline ends. The CDR3 sequence: CASSSGTGDIQYF. The CDR3 bases are TGTGCCAGCAGCTCCGGGACGGGAGACATTCAGTACTTC.

This chain uses TRBV5-1 with TRBJ1-1; D is unresolved. Trimming removed 4 bases from V and 1 base from J, with 14 bases in between. The CDR3 consists of 15 residues. The germline CDR1 and CDR2 sequences are SGHRS and YFSETQ. CDR3 sequence: CASSLDVAPNTEAFF. CDR3 sequence (DNA): TGCGCCAGCAGCCTAGACGTTGCCCCGAACACTGAAGCTTTCTTT.

This rearrangement joins TRBV6-4 to TRBJ2-3, with a weak D call TRBD2 (6 bases). Trimming left V 4 bases short and J 2 bases short, with 7 bases between. The CDR3 loop spans 13 amino acids. Per germline, CDR1 MRHNA and CDR2 SNTAGT. The CDR3 bases are TGTGCCAGCAGTGCGGGAGCCACAGATACGCAGTATTTT. Translated, it gives CASSAGATDTQYF.

This rearrangement joins TRBV7-2 to TRBJ2-4, with 12 bases aligning to TRBD2. CDR1 is SGHTA and CDR2 is FQGNSA in the germline V gene. This CDR3 spans 18 amino acids. V lost 1 base to trimming and J lost 3 bases; unmatched junction nucleotides: 7. CDR3 coding DNA: TGTGCCAGCAGCTTAGACTTGTCTAGCGGGAGGGGCAAAAACATTCAGTACTTC. Protein: CASSLDLSSGRGKNIQYF.

The genes are TRBV7-6 and TRBJ1-1; TRBD1 might be the D (6 bases). CDR1 and CDR2 (germline): SGHVS, FNYEAQ. The V end lost 1 base, the J end lost 7 bases, and 16 bases lay between the germline ends. The CDR3 contains 15 residues. The CDR3 nucleotides read TGTGCCAGCAGCTTAGACAATGGACAGAAGATTGAAGCTTTCTTT. Translation gives CASSLDNGQKIEAFF.

The chain combines TRBV4-2 with TRBJ1-1; 8 positions agree with TRBD1. V was clipped by 6 bases and J by 5 bases; unmatched bases: 8. Germline V CDR1 and CDR2: LGHNA, YNFKEQ. This CDR3 spans 14 amino acids. CDR3 region: CASRPQGEETEAFF. The CDR3 DNA is TGTGCCAGCAGACCACAGGGGGAGGAAACTGAAGCTTTCTTT.

The V gene is TRBV28, the J gene TRBJ1-5, with TRBD1 as a possible D gene (6 bases). CDR1 is MDHEN, CDR2 SYDVKM, per germline. The CDR3 runs to 14 residues. V lost 6 bases, J lost 5 bases, and 14 bases lay in between. The CDR3 loop reads CASRSGTYDQPQHF. DNA for the CDR3: TGTGCCAGCAGGTCCGGGACATACGATCAGCCCCAGCATTTT.

This clone was seen more than once but under ten times. The chain uses TRBV4-3 and TRBJ2-6; no reliable D call. This CDR3 region has 15 residues. V lost 0 bases, J lost 0 bases, and 3 bases lay in between. CDR1 is LGHNA, CDR2 YSLEER, per germline. The CDR3 sequence is CASSQDSSGANVLTF. The DNA of the CDR3 is TGCGCCAGCAGCCAAGACAGCTCTGGGGCCAACGTCCTGACTTTC.

This chain uses TRBV5-1 with TRBJ2-5, with 8 bases lining up with TRBD2. The CDR3 has 15 residues. In germline, CDR1 is SGHRS, CDR2 YFSETQ. Trimming cost V 7 bases and J 2 bases; bases outside gene matches: 10. This CDR3 reads CASRGGHGGQETQYF. CDR3 DNA sequence: TGCGCCAGCCGGGGGGGCCACGGGGGGCAAGAGACCCAGTACTTC.

The J gene is TRBJ1-1, the V gene TRBV7-9; D perhaps matches TRBD1 (5 bases). V was shortened by 8 bases and J by 1 base, with 14 bases between the two germline ends. The CDR3 runs to 14 residues. The V gene's germline CDR1 is SEHNR and CDR2 FQNEAQ (reference sequence). The CDR3: CASSNLGGNTEAFF. Here the CDR3 DNA reads TGTGCCAGCTCTAATCTGGGGGGGAACACTGAAGCTTTCTTT.

The chain joins TRBV6-1 to TRBJ2-7; D gene unclear. The CDR3 has 14 residues. Looked up from germline, CDR1 is MNHNS and CDR2 is SASEGT. Trimming stripped 1 base from V and 2 bases from J, with 9 bases between. The CDR3 DNA follows: TGTGCCAGCAGTGAAGGTCCCGGTCCCTACGAGCAGTACTTC. This encodes CASSEGPGPYEQYF.

This clone was observed a few times. The rearrangement links TRBV11-2 to TRBJ2-1, with 9 bases fitting TRBD1. Germline trimming cut 2 bases from V and 7 bases from J; bases unmatched to any gene: 9. From germline, CDR1 is SGHAT and CDR2 FQNNGV. This CDR3 comprises 16 residues. This CDR3 is CASSLLGTGRWNEQFF. In nucleotides, the CDR3 is TGTGCCAGCAGCTTATTGGGGACAGGGCGTTGGAATGAGCAGTTCTTC.

CDR3 nucleotides: TGTGCCAGCAGCTTGCCGGGAGCGGGAGTGAGGGAGCAGTACTTC. Protein: CASSLPGAGVREQYF. The rearrangement links TRBV7-2 to TRBJ2-7, with 8 bases aligning to TRBD2. After removal of 3 bases from V and 7 bases from J, the junction contained 11 bases not matched to a gene. CDR1 is SGHTA, CDR2 FQGNSA, per germline. The CDR3 length is 15 residues.

Only one count was recorded for this clone. V is TRBV27 and J is TRBJ2-3; 10 bases line up with TRBD1. The CDR3 spans 18 residues. In germline, CDR1 is MNHEY, CDR2 SMNVEV (reference sequence). V shed 3 bases, J shed 1 base, and the junction held 10 bases outside the gene matches. DNA of the CDR3: TGTGCCAGCAGTTTGACAGGGGGCCTGACTAGCGGCACAGATACGCAGTATTTT. Residues: CASSLTGGLTSGTDTQYF.

Comment on this clone: Within the sample, other DNA sequences also encode this same CDR3. The chain uses TRBV7-2 and TRBJ1-2; TRBD1 matches 11 bases. Germline V lookup: CDR1 SGHTA, CDR2 FQGNSA. CDR3 length: 17 amino acids. Unmatched junction bases numbered 10, after V lost 1 base and J lost 6 bases. The CDR3 DNA follows: TGTGCCAGCAGCTTAGGTTCGGGGACAGGGGGTGCGAATGGCTACACCTTC. This encodes CASSLGSGTGGANGYTF.